This T cell receptor (beta chain) was identified in a study of neurological immune-mediated disorders. 5'RACE generated cDNA with 10-nucleotide random UMIs. TCRdb reanalysed the 5' RACE reads using MiXCR and keeps one entry per CDR3 protein. The sample gives around 80,000 distinct CDR3 sequences, around 10% of which show up once; around 2% is in the top ten. Unsorted libraries were generated from 2 million PBMCs. These cells had been stored in RNAlater at -80 C. Germline-derived CDR1 and CDR2 are DFQATT and SNEGSKA (reference sequence). This CDR3 has 14 amino acids. Trimming removed 4 bases from V and 1 base from J, with 14 bases in between. The sample holds many counts of this clonotype.

V usage is TRBV20-1 and J usage is TRBJ2-7; D not resolved. The source of this sequence is a man aged 35 to 55 in good health. The source material was PBMCs. CDR3 region: CSATVTAFSYEQYF. The CDR3 DNA is TGCAGTGCTACGGTTACAGCCTTTTCCTACGAGCAGTACTTC.